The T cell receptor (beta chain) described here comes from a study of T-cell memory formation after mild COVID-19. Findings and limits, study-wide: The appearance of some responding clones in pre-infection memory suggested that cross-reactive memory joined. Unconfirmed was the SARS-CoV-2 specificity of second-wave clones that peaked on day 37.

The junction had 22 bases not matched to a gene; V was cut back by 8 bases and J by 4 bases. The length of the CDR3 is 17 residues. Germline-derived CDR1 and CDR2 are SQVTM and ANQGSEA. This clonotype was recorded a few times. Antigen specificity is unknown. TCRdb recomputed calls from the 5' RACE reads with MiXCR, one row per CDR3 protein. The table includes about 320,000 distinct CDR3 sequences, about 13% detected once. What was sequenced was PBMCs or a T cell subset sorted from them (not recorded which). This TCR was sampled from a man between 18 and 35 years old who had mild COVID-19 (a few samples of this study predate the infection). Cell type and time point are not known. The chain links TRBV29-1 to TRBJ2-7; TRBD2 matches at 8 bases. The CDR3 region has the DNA TGCAGCCAAGGGGCCGACCTCGACCCGGGACTAGTGTACGAGCAGTACTTC. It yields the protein CSQGADLDPGLVYEQYF.